This T cell receptor (beta chain) was obtained from a study of blood T cell repertoires in COVID-19. In the study overall: Sources were T cells, B-cell-depleted T cells, or PBMCs; the material itself was cDNA or gDNA.

A Seattle source enrolled patients during active infection and followed them longitudinally. Germline V gene sequence: CDR1 MDHEN, CDR2 SYDVKM. V was shortened by 7 bases and J by 4 bases, with 7 bases between the two germline ends. This CDR3 has 11 residues. This clone has only a few counts. How the authors handled the data: Reference gene primer amplification in the assay estimated nucleated cell counts. Profiling relied on immunoSEQ multiplex PCR, and the TCRdb table lists in-frame clones only, not all of them. V and J calls plus clone size are reproduced from that table; the DNA served to infer D and trimming. The sample comprises about 270,000 clones, 84% of which are singletons, and roughly 1.6% rests with the top ten.

This chain links TRBV28 with TRBJ1-1; TRBD1 might be the D (5 bases). This receptor was identified in a human donor with COVID-19, enrolled during active disease. The donor label of this sample is uncertain. The sample taken for sequencing was peripheral blood. CDR3 sequence: CASKTATEAFF. In nucleotides, the CDR3 is TGTGCCAGCAAGACAGCCACTGAAGCTTTCTTT.